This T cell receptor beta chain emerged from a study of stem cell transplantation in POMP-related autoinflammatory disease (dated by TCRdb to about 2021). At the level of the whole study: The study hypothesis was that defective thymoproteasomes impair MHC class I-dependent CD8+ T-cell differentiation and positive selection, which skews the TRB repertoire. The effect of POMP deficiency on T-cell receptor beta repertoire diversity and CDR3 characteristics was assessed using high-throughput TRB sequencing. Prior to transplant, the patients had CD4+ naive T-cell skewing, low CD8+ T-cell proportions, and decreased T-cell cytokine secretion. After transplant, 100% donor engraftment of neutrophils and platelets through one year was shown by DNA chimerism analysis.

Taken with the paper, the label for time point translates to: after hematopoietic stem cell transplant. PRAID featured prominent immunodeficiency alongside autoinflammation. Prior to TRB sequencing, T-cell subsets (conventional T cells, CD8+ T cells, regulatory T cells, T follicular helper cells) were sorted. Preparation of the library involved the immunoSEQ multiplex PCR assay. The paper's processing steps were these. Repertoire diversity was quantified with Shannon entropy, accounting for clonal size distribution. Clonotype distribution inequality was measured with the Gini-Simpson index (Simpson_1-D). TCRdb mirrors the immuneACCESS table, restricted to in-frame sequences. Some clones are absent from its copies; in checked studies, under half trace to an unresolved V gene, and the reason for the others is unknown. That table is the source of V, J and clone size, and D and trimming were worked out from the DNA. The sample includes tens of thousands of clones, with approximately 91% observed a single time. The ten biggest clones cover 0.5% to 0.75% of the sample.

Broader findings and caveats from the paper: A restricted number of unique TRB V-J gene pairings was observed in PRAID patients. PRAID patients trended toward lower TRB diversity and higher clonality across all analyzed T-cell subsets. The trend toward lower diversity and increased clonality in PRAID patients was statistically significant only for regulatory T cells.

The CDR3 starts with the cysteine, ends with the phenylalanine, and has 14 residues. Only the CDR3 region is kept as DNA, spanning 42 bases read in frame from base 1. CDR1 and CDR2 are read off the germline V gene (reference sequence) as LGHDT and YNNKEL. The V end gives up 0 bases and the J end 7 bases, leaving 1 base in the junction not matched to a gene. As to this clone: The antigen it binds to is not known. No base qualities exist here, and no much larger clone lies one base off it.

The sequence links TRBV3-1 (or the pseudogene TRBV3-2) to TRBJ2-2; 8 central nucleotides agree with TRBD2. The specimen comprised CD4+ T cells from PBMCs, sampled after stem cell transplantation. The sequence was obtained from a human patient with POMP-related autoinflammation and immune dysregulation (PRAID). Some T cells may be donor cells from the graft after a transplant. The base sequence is TGTGCCAGCAGCCAAGAGGGACTAGACGGGGAGCTGTTTTTT. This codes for CASSQEGLDGELFF.